A single sample is the source of the 9 T cell receptor beta chains below, sequenced in a study of CD8 T cells in ankylosing spondylitis. Study conclusions and caveats: Ankylosing spondylitis blood appeared to be characterized by a TCR beta motif of several highly homologous variants.

TCRdb itself ran the 5' RACE reads through MiXCR, one entry per CDR3 protein. The data show 300,000 to 400,000 distinct CDR3 sequences, approximately 20% seen once. The antigens of these receptors remain unknown. Specimen: blood, either unsorted or a sorted T cell fraction (not recorded which). These receptors were collected from a male donor with ankylosing spondylitis.

This clonotype was detected a few times. DNA of the CDR3: TGCAGTGCCACACCGGGGCACCAAGAGACCCAGTACTTC. This sequence encodes CSATPGHQETQYF. This chain uses TRBV20-1 with TRBJ2-5; D is tentatively TRBD1 or TRBD2 (5 bases each). V was shortened by 6 bases and J by 0 bases, with 11 bases between the two germline ends. The CDR3 contains 13 residues. Germline V lookup: CDR1 DFQATT, CDR2 SNEGSKA (reference sequence).

This clonotype has just a few counts. The genes are TRBV5-1 and TRBJ2-3; TRBD2 agrees at 8 bases. The germline CDR1 and CDR2 sequences are SGHRS and YFSETQ. J lost 2 bases, V lost 4 bases, and 12 bases had no gene match. CDR3 length equals 17 residues. Here the CDR3 reads CASSRRGDRLTTDTQYF. CDR3 DNA sequence: TGCGCCAGCAGCCGGCGGGGGGACCGCCTCACCACAGATACGCAGTATTTT.

This clonotype occurred a few times. Written as DNA, the CDR3 is TGTGCCAGCAGTTTCGAGACGGCGGAGAATCAGCCCCAGCATTTT. As protein: CASSFETAENQPQHF. The chain uses TRBV12-3 or TRBV12-4 and TRBJ1-5; D gene ambiguous. V lost 3 bases to trimming and J lost 4 bases, with 13 bases between them. The CDR3 loop spans 15 amino acids.

The genes are TRBV5-1 and TRBJ1-1, with no clear D. Per the germline V gene, CDR1 is SGHRS and CDR2 is YFSETQ. The CDR3 extends over 15 amino acids. Trimming shortened V by 4 bases and J by 6 bases, and 19 bases separated the two germline ends. The CDR3 protein is CASSEENSLGAEAFF. CDR3 nucleotides: TGCGCCAGCAGCGAGGAGAATTCCCTTGGTGCTGAAGCTTTCTTT.

In its sample, this clonotype was seen once. This rearrangement joins TRBV14 to TRBJ1-1; unclear D gene. Germline V gene data show CDR1 as SGHDN and CDR2 as FVKESK. CDR3 length: 13 amino acids. V lost 8 bases to trimming and J lost 3 bases, with 13 bases between them. CDR3 region: CASRVDRDTEAFF. The CDR3 DNA sequence: TGTGCCAGCCGAGTGGACCGGGACACTGAAGCTTTCTTT.

The chain combines TRBV10-3 with TRBJ1-2; 7 bases align to TRBD1. The CDR3 runs to 15 residues. With 4 bases clipped from V and 6 bases from J, the junction kept 11 bases outside the gene matches. The germline V gene has CDR1 ENHRY and CDR2 SYGVKD. As DNA, the CDR3 is TGTGCCATCAGTGGGCCAGGGGGATCCGAGAATGGCTACACCTTC. The encoded protein is CAISGPGGSENGYTF.

The rearrangement uses TRBV7-3 and TRBJ2-2, with 7 positions matching TRBD1. Trimming cost V 4 bases and J 2 bases; bases outside gene matches: 4. Per the germline V gene, CDR1 is SGHTA and CDR2 is FQGTGA. The CDR3 runs to 15 residues. The CDR3 spells CASSYGTANTGELFF. The CDR3 nucleotides read TGTGCCAGCAGCTATGGGACAGCTAACACCGGGGAGCTGTTTTTT. Supplemented by reference TRBV7-3 and TRBJ2-2, the full variable domain reads GAGVSQTPSNKVTEKGKYVELRCDPISGHTALYWYRQSLGQGPEFLIYFQGTGAADDSGLPNDRFFAVRPEGSVSTLKIQRTERGDSAVYLCASSYGTANTGELFFGEGSRLTVL.

This sequence joins TRBV6-5 and TRBJ2-5; D unclear. V lost 2 bases and J lost 7, with 14 bases in between. The CDR3 is 14 residues long. CDR1 and CDR2 from the germline V gene are MNHEY and SVGAGI. CDR3 nucleotides: TGTGCCAGCAGTTACCGAGCGTCTAGGCGGACCCAGTACTTC. Translated, it gives CASSYRASRRTQYF.

This sequence joins TRBV3-1 and TRBJ2-1; D not resolved. In germline, CDR1 is LGHDT, CDR2 YNNKEL (reference sequence). V was trimmed by 4 bases and J by 0 bases, leaving 13 bases between them. The CDR3 extends over 16 amino acids. The CDR3 DNA sequence: TGTGCCAGCAGCCTATACGGGCTGAGCTCCTACAATGAGCAGTTCTTC. Its protein product is CASSLYGLSSYNEQFF.